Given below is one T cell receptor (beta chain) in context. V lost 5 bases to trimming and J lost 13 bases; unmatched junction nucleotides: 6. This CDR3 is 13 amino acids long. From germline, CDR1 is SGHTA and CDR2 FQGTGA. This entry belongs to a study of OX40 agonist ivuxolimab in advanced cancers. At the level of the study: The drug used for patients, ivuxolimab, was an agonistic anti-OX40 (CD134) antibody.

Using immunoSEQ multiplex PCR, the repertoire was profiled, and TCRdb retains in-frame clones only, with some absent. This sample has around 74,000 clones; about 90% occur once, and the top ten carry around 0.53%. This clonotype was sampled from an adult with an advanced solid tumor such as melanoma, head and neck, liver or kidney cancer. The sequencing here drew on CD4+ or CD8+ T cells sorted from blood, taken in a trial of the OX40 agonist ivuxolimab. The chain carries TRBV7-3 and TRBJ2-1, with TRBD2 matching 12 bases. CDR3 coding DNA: TGTGCCAGCAGCCCCAGACTAGCGGGAGATCAGTTCTTC. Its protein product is CASSPRLAGDQFF.